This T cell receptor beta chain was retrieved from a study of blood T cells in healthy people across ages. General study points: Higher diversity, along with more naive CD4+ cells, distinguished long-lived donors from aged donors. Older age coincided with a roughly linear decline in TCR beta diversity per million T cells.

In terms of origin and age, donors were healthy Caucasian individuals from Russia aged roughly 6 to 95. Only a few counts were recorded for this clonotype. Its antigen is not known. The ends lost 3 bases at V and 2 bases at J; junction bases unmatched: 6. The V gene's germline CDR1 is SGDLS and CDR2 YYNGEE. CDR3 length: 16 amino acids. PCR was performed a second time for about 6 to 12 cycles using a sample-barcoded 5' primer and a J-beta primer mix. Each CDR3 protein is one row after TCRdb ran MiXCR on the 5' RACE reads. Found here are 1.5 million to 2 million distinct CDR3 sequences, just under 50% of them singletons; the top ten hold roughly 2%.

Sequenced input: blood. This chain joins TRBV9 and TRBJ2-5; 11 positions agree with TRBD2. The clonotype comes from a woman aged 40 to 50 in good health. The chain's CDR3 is CASSGTSGGLQETQYF. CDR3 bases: TGTGCCAGCAGCGGAACTAGCGGGGGATTACAAGAGACCCAGTACTTC.